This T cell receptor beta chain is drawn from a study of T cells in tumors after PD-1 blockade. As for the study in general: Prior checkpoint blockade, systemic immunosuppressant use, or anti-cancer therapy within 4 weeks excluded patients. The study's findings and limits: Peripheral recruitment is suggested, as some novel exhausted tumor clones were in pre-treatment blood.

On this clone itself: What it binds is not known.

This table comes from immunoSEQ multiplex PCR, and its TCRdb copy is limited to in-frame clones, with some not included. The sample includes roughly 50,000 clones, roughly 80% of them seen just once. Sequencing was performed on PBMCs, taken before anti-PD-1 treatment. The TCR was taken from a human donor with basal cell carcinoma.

CDR3 sequence: CASLTRARGNTEAFF. The CDR3 DNA is TGTGCCAGCCTAACCCGGGCCAGGGGTAACACTGAAGCTTTCTTT. This rearrangement joins TRBV27 to TRBJ1-1; a possible D gene is TRBD1 (6 bases). The CDR3 runs 15 residues. V was cut by 8 bases and J by 2 bases, with 18 bases left in between. CDR1 and CDR2 from the germline V gene are MNHEY and SMNVEV (reference sequence).